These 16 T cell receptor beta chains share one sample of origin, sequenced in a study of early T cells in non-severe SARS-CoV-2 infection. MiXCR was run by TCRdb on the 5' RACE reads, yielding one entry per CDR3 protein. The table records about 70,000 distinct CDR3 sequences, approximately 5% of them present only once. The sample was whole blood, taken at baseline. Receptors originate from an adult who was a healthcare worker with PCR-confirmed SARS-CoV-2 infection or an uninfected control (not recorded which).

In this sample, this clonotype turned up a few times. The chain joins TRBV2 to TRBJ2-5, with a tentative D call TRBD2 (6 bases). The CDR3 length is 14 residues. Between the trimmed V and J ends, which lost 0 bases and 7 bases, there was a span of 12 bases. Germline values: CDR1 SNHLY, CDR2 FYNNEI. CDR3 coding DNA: TGTGCCAGCAGTGAAGCGCGTGGAGCGGGGACCCAGTACTTC. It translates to CASSEARGAGTQYF.

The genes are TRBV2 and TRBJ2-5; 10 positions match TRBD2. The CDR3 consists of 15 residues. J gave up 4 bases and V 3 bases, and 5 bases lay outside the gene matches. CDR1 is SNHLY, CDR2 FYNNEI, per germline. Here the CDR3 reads CASSDLRLAGETQYF. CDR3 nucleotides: TGTGCCAGCAGTGATCTGAGACTAGCGGGAGAGACCCAGTACTTC. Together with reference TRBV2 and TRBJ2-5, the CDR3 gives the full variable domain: EPEVTQTPSHQVTQMGQEVILRCVPISNHLYFYWYRQILGQKVEFLVSFYNNEISEKSEIFDDQFSVERPDGSNFTLKIRSTKLEDSAMYFCASSDLRLAGETQYFGPGTRLLVL.

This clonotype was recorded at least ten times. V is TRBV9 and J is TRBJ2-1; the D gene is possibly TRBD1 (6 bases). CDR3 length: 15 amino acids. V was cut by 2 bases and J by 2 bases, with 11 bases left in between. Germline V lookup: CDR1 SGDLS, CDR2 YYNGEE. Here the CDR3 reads CASSVGASTYNEQFF. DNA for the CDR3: TGTGCCAGCAGCGTGGGGGCATCCACCTACAATGAGCAGTTCTTC.

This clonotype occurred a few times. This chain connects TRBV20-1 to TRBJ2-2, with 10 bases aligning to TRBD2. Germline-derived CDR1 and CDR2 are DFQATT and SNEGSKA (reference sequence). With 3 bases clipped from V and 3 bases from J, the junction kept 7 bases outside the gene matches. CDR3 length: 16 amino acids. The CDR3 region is CSARNLAGGDTGELFF. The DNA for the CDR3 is TGCAGTGCTAGGAACTTAGCGGGAGGCGACACCGGGGAGCTGTTTTTT.

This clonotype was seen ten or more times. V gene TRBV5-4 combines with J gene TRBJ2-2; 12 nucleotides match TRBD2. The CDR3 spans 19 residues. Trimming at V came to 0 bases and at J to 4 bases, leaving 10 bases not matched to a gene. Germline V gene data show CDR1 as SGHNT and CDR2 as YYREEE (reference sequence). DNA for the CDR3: TGTGCCAGCAGCTTGGCTAGCGGGAGGGCCAGAACCTTCACCGGGGAGCTGTTTTTT. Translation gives CASSLASGRARTFTGELFF.

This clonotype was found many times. The CDR3 sequence: CASTASGRLTYNEQFF. For the CDR3, the DNA is TGTGCCAGCACAGCGAGCGGCCGTCTCACCTACAATGAGCAGTTCTTC. The chain carries TRBV25-1 and TRBJ2-1; D perhaps matches TRBD2 (5 bases). Germline CDR1 and CDR2: MGHDK and SYGVNS. V was trimmed by 7 bases and J by 2 bases, leaving 18 bases between them. The CDR3 has 16 amino acids.

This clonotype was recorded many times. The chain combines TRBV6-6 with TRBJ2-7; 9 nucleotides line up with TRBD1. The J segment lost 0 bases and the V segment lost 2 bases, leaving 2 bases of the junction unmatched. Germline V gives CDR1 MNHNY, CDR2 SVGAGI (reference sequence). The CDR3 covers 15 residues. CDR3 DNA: TGTGCCAGCAGTTACAGACAGGGGGTCTCCTACGAGCAGTACTTC. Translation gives CASSYRQGVSYEQYF.

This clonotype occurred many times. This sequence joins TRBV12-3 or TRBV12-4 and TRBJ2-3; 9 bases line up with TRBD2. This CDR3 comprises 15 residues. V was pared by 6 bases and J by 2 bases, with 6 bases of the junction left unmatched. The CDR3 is CASRKSGRLTDTQYF. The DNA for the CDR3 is TGTGCCAGCAGGAAAAGCGGGAGGCTCACAGATACGCAGTATTTT.

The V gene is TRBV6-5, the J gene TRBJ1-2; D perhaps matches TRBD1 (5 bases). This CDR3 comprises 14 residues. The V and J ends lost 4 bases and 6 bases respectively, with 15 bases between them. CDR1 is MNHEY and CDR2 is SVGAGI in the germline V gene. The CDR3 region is CASSSRGAMDGYTF. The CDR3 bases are TGTGCCAGCAGTTCTAGGGGAGCGATGGATGGCTACACCTTC.

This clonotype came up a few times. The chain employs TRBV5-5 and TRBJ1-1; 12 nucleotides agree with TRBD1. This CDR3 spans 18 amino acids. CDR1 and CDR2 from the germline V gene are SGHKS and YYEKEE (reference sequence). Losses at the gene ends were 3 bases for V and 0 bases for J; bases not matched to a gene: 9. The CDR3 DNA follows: TGTGCCAGCAGCTCGCCCCGGGACAGGGGGCGGATGAACACTGAAGCTTTCTTT. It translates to CASSSPRDRGRMNTEAFF.

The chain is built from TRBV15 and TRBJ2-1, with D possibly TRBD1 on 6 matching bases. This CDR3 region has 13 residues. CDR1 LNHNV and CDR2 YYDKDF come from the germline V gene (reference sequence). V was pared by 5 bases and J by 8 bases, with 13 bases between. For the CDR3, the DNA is TGTGCCACCAGCTCAGGGGTGTTGCATGAGCAGTTCTTC. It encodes CATSSGVLHEQFF.

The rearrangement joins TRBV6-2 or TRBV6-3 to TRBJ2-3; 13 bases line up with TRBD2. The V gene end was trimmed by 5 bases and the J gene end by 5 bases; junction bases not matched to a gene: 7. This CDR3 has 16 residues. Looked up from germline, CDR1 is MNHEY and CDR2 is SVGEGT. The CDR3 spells CASSEGLAGAKDTQYF. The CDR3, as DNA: TGTGCCAGCAGTGAAGGACTAGCGGGAGCAAAAGATACGCAGTATTTT.

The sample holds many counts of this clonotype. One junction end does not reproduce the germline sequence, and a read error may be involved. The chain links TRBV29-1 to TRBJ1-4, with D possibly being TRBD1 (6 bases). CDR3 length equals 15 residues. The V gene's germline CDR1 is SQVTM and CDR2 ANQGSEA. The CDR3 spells CSVEGGGKDNEKLFF. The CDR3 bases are TGCAGCGTCGAAGGGGGGGGAAAGGATAATGAAAAACTGTTTTTT.

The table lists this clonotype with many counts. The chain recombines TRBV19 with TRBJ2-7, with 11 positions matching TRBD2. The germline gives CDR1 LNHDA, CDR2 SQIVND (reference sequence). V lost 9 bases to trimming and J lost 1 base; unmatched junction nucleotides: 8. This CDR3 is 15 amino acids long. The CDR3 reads CARGLAGMTSYEQYF. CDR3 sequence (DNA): TGTGCCAGAGGACTAGCGGGCATGACTTCCTACGAGCAGTACTTC.

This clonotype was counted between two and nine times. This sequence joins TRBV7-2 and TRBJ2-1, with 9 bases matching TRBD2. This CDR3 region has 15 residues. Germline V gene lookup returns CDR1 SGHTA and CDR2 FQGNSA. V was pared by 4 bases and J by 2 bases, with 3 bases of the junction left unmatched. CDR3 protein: CASSSVAGAYNEQFF. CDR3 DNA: TGTGCCAGCAGCTCGGTAGCGGGAGCCTACAATGAGCAGTTCTTC.

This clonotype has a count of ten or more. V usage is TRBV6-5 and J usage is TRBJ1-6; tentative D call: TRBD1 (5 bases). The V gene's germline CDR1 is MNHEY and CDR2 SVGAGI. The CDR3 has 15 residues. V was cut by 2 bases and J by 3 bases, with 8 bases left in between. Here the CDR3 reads CASSYGGVYNSPLHF. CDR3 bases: TGTGCCAGCAGTTACGGGGGGGTCTATAATTCACCCCTCCACTTT.